The rows below give T cell receptor beta chains drawn from one sample of a study of T cell repertoires in cytomegalovirus infection. TCRdb reanalysed the reads using MiXCR and keeps one entry per CDR3 protein. The repertoire holds roughly 630,000 distinct CDR3 sequences, about 24% seen once, with roughly 8% in the top ten. The sample taken for sequencing was CD8+ T cells from PBMCs. These receptors were obtained from a human donor in good health (CMV status not recorded). Some clones in this sample may be carry-over from other donors' samples. CDR3s include the opening cysteine and the closing phenylalanine or tryptophan. A D gene is named only where the DNA matches it firmly. Clone size, where shown, is once, few, many, or a class for clones that have expanded.

clone_size: .; cdr3_length: 13; d_call: .; j_call: TRBJ2-5; v_call: TRBV7-8; cdr3_aa: CASTLGVVGTQYF; cdr3_nt: TGTGCCAGCACACTAGGGGTCGTCGGGACCCAGTACTTC
clone_size: few; cdr3_length: 15; d_call: .; j_call: TRBJ1-6; v_call: TRBV7-3; cdr3_aa: CASSLGVSYNSPLHF; cdr3_nt: TGTGCCAGCAGCTTAGGCGTCTCCTATAATTCACCCCTCCACTTT
clone_size: many; cdr3_length: 11; d_call: .; j_call: TRBJ2-1; v_call: TRBV25-1; cdr3_aa: CAGGAGVEQFF; cdr3_nt: TGTGCCGGGGGGGCGGGGGTTGAGCAGTTCTTC
clone_size: .; cdr3_length: 18; d_call: TRBD1; j_call: TRBJ2-6; v_call: TRBV12-3/TRBV12-4; cdr3_aa: CASSSGPGTGSGANVLTF; cdr3_nt: TGTGCCAGCAGTTCCGGTCCCGGGACAGGGTCTGGGGCCAACGTCCTGACTTTC
clone_size: .; cdr3_length: 16; d_call: .; j_call: TRBJ1-2; v_call: TRBV5-1; cdr3_aa: CASSSSPGHPNYGYTF; cdr3_nt: TGCGCCAGCAGCTCCTCACCGGGACACCCAAACTATGGCTACACCTTC
clone_size: .; cdr3_length: 15; d_call: .; j_call: TRBJ2-3; v_call: TRBV29-1; cdr3_aa: CSVRIRDSSTDTQYF; cdr3_nt: TGCAGCGTTCGTATCAGGGATTCTAGCACAGATACGCAGTATTTT
clone_size: .; cdr3_length: 16; d_call: .; j_call: TRBJ1-6; v_call: TRBV2; cdr3_aa: CASSETVGSYNSPLHF; cdr3_nt: TGTGCCAGCAGTGAAACAGTCGGCTCCTATAATTCACCCCTCCACTTT
clone_size: .; cdr3_length: 16; d_call: .; j_call: TRBJ2-6; v_call: TRBV6-2/TRBV6-3; cdr3_aa: CASSLASFSGANVLTF; cdr3_nt: TGTGCCAGCAGCCTCGCCAGTTTCTCTGGGGCCAACGTCCTGACTTTC
clone_size: .; cdr3_length: 16; d_call: .; j_call: TRBJ2-1; v_call: TRBV29-1; cdr3_aa: CSVEYGGLTSYNEQFF; cdr3_nt: TGCAGCGTTGAATACGGGGGCCTCACCTCCTACAATGAGCAGTTCTTC
clone_size: few; cdr3_length: 15; d_call: .; j_call: TRBJ1-2; v_call: TRBV15; cdr3_aa: CATSRDRSQGMGYTF; cdr3_nt: TGTGCCACCAGCAGAGACCGGTCCCAGGGTATGGGCTACACCTTC
clone_size: many; cdr3_length: 12; d_call: .; j_call: TRBJ2-1; v_call: TRBV7-2; cdr3_aa: CASRSTGFEQFF; cdr3_nt: TGTGCCAGCAGATCAACGGGGTTTGAGCAGTTCTTC
clone_size: .; cdr3_length: 14; d_call: .; j_call: TRBJ1-1; v_call: TRBV20-1; cdr3_aa: CSARGGWGNTEAFF; cdr3_nt: TGCAGTGCTAGGGGTGGATGGGGGAACACTGAAGCTTTCTTT
clone_size: .; cdr3_length: 15; d_call: .; j_call: TRBJ2-5; v_call: TRBV7-9; cdr3_aa: CASSLGVTGQETQYF; cdr3_nt: TGTGCCAGCAGCCTAGGGGTTACAGGGCAAGAGACCCAGTACTTC
clone_size: many; cdr3_length: 16; d_call: .; j_call: TRBJ2-1; v_call: TRBV7-9; cdr3_aa: CASSLDLGKFGNEQFF; cdr3_nt: TGTGCCAGCAGCTTGGATTTGGGAAAGTTCGGGAATGAGCAGTTCTTC
clone_size: few; cdr3_length: 15; d_call: .; j_call: TRBJ1-5; v_call: TRBV6-6; cdr3_aa: CASSRDNYSNQPQHF; cdr3_nt: TGTGCCAGCAGCCGGGACAACTATAGCAATCAGCCCCAGCATTTT
clone_size: .; cdr3_length: 16; d_call: TRBD1; j_call: TRBJ1-5; v_call: TRBV5-5; cdr3_aa: CASSSYRGLSNQPQHF; cdr3_nt: TGTGCCAGCAGCTCATACAGGGGGCTAAGCAATCAGCCCCAGCATTTT
clone_size: .; cdr3_length: 14; d_call: .; j_call: TRBJ1-1; v_call: TRBV6-5; cdr3_aa: CTSSYYGTNTEAFF; cdr3_nt: TGTACCAGCAGTTATTACGGGACTAACACTGAAGCTTTCTTT
clone_size: .; cdr3_length: 16; d_call: TRBD1; j_call: TRBJ2-1; v_call: TRBV20-1; cdr3_aa: CSAREPGQGAFDEQFF; cdr3_nt: TGCAGTGCTAGAGAGCCGGGACAGGGGGCGTTCGATGAGCAGTTCTTC
clone_size: .; cdr3_length: 14; d_call: TRBD2; j_call: TRBJ2-5; v_call: TRBV27; cdr3_aa: CASSPFSGGKTQYF; cdr3_nt: TGTGCCAGCAGTCCTTTCAGCGGGGGAAAGACCCAGTACTTC
clone_size: .; cdr3_length: 12; d_call: .; j_call: TRBJ1-4; v_call: TRBV29-1; cdr3_aa: CSVEGRNEKLFF; cdr3_nt: TGCAGCGTTGAAGGCCGAAATGAAAAACTGTTTTTT
clone_size: .; cdr3_length: 20; d_call: .; j_call: TRBJ1-5; v_call: TRBV12-3/TRBV12-4; cdr3_aa: CASSFSLVSGWEDSNQPQHF; cdr3_nt: TGTGCCAGCAGTTTTTCCCTCGTCTCTGGGTGGGAAGATAGCAATCAGCCCCAGCATTTT
clone_size: few; cdr3_length: 17; d_call: TRBD1; j_call: TRBJ2-3; v_call: TRBV24-1; cdr3_aa: CATSDQTGGPSTDTQYF; cdr3_nt: TGTGCCACCAGTGATCAGACAGGGGGCCCTAGCACAGATACGCAGTATTTT
clone_size: .; cdr3_length: 15; d_call: .; j_call: TRBJ2-1; v_call: TRBV10-2; cdr3_aa: CASSESSTKSHEQFF; cdr3_nt: TGCGCCAGCAGTGAGTCTTCGACTAAATCCCATGAGCAGTTCTTC
clone_size: .; cdr3_length: 15; d_call: .; j_call: TRBJ2-1; v_call: TRBV6-1; cdr3_aa: CASSLAYSSYNEQFF; cdr3_nt: TGTGCCAGCAGTTTAGCGTACTCCTCCTACAATGAGCAGTTCTTC
clone_size: few; cdr3_length: 14; d_call: TRBD2; j_call: TRBJ2-1; v_call: TRBV4-3; cdr3_aa: CASSLAGGFYEQFF; cdr3_nt: TGCGCCAGCAGCCTAGCGGGGGGGTTCTATGAGCAGTTCTTC
clone_size: .; cdr3_length: 16; d_call: .; j_call: TRBJ2-7; v_call: TRBV14; cdr3_aa: CASSQEGWGPPYEQYF; cdr3_nt: TGTGCCAGCAGCCAAGAGGGGTGGGGGCCCCCCTACGAGCAGTACTTC
clone_size: .; cdr3_length: 15; d_call: .; j_call: TRBJ2-6; v_call: TRBV6-2/TRBV6-3; cdr3_aa: CASSIITAGANVLTF; cdr3_nt: TGTGCCAGCAGTATCATAACTGCTGGGGCCAACGTCCTGACTTTC
clone_size: .; cdr3_length: 12; d_call: .; j_call: TRBJ2-1; v_call: TRBV19; cdr3_aa: CASTGTRNEQFF; cdr3_nt: TGTGCCAGTACCGGGACAAGGAATGAGCAGTTCTTC